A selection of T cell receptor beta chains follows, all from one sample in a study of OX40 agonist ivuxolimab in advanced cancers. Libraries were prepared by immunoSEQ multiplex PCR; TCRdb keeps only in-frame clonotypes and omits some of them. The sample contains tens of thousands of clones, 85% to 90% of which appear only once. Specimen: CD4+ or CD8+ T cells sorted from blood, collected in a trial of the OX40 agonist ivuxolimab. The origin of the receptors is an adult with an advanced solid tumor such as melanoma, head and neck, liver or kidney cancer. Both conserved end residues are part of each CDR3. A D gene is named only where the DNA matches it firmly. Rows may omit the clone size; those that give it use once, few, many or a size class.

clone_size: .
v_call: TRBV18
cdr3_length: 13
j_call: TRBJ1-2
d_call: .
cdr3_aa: CASSPGTLYGYTF
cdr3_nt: TGTGCCAGCTCACCGGGCACCCTCTATGGCTACACCTTC

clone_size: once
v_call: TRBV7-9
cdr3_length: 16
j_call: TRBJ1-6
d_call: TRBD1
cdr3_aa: CASSSPPGQGISPLHF
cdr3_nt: TGTGCCAGCAGCTCACCCCCGGGACAGGGAATTTCACCCCTCCACTTT

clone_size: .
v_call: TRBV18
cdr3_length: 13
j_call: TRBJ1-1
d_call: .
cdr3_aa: CASSPQLNTEAFF
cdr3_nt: TGTGCCAGCTCACCACAGCTGAACACTGAAGCTTTCTTT

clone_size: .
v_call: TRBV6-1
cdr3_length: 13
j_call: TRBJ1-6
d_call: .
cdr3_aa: CASIGQYNSPLHF
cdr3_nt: TGTGCCAGCATAGGACAGTATAATTCACCCCTCCACTTT

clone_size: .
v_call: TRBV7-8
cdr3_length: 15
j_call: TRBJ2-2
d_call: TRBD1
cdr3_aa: CASSPGQGYTGELFF
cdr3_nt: TGTGCCAGCAGCCCAGGACAGGGGTACACCGGGGAGCTGTTTTTT

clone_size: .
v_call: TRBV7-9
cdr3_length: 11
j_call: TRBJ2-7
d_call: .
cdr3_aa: CASSRDYEQYF
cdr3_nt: TGTGCCAGCAGCCGGGACTACGAGCAGTACTTC

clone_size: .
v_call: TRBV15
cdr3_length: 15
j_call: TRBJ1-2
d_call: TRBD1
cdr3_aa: CATSPGQAPSYGYTF
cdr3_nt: TGTGCCACCAGCCCAGGACAGGCCCCTTCCTATGGCTACACCTTC

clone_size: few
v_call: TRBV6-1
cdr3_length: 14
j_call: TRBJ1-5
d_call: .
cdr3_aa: CAGARASSNQPQHF
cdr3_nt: TGTGCCGGGGCTCGGGCCTCTAGCAATCAGCCCCAGCATTTT

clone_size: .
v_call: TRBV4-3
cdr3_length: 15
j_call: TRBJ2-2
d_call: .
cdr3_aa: CASSRSKLDTGELFF
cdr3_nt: TGCGCCAGCAGCCGTAGTAAATTGGACACCGGGGAGCTGTTTTTT

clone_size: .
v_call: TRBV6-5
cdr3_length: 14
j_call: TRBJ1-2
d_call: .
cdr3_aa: CASSSGGRNYGYTF
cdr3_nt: TGTGCCAGCAGTTCGGGGGGGCGAAACTATGGCTACACCTTC

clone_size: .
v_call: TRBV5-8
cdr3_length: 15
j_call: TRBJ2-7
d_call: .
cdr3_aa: CASSSDRLRSYEQYF
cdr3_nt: TGTGCCAGCAGCTCTGACAGGCTCCGTTCCTACGAGCAGTACTTC

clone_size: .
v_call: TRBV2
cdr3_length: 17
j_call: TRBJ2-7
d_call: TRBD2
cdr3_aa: CASSSYRGSGRPYEQYF
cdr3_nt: TGTGCCAGCAGTTCCTATCGGGGCAGCGGGAGACCCTACGAGCAGTACTTC

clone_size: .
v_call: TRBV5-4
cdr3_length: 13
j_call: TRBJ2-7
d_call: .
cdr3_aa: CASSVGGHYEQYF
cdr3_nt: TGTGCCAGCAGCGTCGGGGGCCACTACGAGCAGTACTTC

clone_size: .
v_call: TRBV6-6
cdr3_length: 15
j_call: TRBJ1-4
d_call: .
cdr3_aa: CASRRPIGGVEKLFF
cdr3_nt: TGTGCCAGCAGGCGGCCCATAGGGGGGGTGGAAAAACTGTTTTTT

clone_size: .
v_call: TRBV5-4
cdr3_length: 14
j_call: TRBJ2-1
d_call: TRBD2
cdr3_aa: CASGWAGGGVEQFF
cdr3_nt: TGTGCCAGCGGATGGGCGGGAGGGGGTGTTGAGCAGTTCTTC

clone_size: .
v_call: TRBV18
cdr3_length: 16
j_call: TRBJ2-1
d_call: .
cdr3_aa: CASSPPGPGWHNEQFF
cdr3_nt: TGTGCCAGCTCACCACCCGGGCCGGGGTGGCACAATGAGCAGTTCTTC

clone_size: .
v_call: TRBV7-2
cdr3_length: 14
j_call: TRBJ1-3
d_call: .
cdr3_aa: CASGLSFSGNTIYF
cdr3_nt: TGTGCCAGCGGACTTAGCTTCTCTGGAAACACCATATATTTT

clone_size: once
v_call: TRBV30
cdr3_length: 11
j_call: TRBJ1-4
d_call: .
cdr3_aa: CAWSVQEKLFF
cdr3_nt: TGTGCCTGGAGTGTACAGGAAAAACTGTTTTTT

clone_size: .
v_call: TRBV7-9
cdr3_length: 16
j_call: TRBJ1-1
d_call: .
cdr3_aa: CASSPKGSGGNTEAFF
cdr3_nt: TGTGCCAGCAGCCCCAAGGGAAGTGGCGGGAACACTGAAGCTTTCTTT

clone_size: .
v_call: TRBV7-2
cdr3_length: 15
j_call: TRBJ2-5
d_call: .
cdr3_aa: CASSLVGQGQETQYF
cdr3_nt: TGTGCCAGCAGCTTAGTTGGTCAGGGCCAAGAGACCCAGTACTTC

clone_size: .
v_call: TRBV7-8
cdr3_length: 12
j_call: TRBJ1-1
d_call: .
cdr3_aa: CASQGRIAEAFF
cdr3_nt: TGTGCCAGCCAGGGCCGTATCGCTGAAGCTTTCTTT

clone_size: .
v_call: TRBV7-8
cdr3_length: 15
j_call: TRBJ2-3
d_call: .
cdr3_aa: CASSRESNAGDTQYF
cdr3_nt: TGTGCCAGCAGCCGTGAGAGCAACGCGGGAGATACGCAGTATTTT

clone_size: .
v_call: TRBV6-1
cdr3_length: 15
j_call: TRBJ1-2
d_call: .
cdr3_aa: CASTVTNAIPSGYTF
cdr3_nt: TGTGCCAGCACCGTTACCAACGCCATCCCGAGTGGCTACACCTTC

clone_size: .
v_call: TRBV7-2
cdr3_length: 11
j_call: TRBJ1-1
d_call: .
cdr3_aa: CASRVQVEAFF
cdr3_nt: TGTGCCAGCAGGGTCCAGGTTGAAGCTTTCTTT

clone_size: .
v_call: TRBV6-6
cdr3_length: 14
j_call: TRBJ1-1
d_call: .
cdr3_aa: CASSEGGRITEAFF
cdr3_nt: TGTGCCAGCAGTGAGGGGGGGCGGATCACTGAAGCTTTCTTT

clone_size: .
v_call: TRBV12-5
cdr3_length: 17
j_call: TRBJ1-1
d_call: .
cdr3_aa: CASGLVSKAGDNTEAFF
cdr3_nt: TGTGCTAGTGGTTTGGTAAGTAAGGCAGGGGACAACACTGAAGCTTTCTTT

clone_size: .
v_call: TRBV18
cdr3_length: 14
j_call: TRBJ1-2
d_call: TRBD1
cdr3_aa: CASSLAGGNYGYTF
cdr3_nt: TGTGCCAGCTCATTGGCAGGGGGTAACTATGGCTACACCTTC

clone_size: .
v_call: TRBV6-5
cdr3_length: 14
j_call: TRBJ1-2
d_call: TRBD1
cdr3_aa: CASSYGTGKYGYTF
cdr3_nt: TGTGCCAGCAGTTACGGGACAGGGAAATATGGCTACACCTTC

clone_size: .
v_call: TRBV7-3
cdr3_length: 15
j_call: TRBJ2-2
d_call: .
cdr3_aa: CASSLGTGKAGELFF
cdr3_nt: TGTGCCAGCAGCTTAGGAACAGGGAAAGCCGGGGAGCTGTTTTTT

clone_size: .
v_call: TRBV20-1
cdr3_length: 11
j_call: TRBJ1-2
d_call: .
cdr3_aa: CSAPFARGYTF
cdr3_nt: TGCAGTGCACCTTTTGCGAGGGGCTACACCTTC

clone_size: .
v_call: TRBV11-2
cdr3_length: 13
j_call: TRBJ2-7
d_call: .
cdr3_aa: CASSPGRGYEQYF
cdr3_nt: TGTGCCAGCAGCCCAGGAAGGGGCTACGAGCAGTACTTC

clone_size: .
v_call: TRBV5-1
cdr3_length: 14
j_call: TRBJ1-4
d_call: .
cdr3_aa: CASSLEAGDEKLFF
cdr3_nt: TGCGCCAGCAGCTTGGAGGCAGGGGATGAAAAACTGTTTTTT

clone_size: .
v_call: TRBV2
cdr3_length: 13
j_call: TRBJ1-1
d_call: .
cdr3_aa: CASKINEGTEAFF
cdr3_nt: TGTGCCAGCAAAATCAATGAGGGGACTGAAGCTTTCTTT

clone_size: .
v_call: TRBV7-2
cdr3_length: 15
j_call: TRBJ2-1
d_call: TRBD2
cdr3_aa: CASSFGTSRVGEQFF
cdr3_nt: TGTGCCAGCAGCTTCGGGACTAGTAGGGTAGGTGAGCAGTTCTTC

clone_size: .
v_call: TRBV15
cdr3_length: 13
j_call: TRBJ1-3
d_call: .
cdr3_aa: CATSRGTGNTIYF
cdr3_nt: TGTGCCACCAGCAGGGGAACTGGAAACACCATATATTTT

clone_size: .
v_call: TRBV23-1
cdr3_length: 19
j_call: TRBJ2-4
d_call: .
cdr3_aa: CASSHPNYRQIIAKNIQYF
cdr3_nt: TGCGCCAGCAGTCACCCGAACTATAGACAGATAATAGCCAAAAACATTCAGTACTTC

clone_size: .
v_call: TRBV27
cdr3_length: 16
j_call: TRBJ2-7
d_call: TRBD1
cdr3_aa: CASSLYPGQGATEQYF
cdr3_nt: TGTGCCAGCAGTTTATACCCCGGACAGGGGGCCACCGAGCAGTACTTC

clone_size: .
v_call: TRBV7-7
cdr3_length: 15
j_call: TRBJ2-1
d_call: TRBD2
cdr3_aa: CASSRGLAGNGEQFF
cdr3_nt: TGTGCTAGCAGCCGAGGACTAGCGGGGAATGGTGAGCAGTTCTTC

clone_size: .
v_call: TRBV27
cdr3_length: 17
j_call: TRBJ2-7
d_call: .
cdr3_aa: CASSLSVTAPLSYEQYF
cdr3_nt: TGTGCCAGCAGTTTATCTGTGACAGCTCCGCTATCCTACGAGCAGTACTTC

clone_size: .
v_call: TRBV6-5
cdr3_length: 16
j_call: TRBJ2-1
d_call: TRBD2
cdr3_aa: CASSYQLAGGGDEQFF
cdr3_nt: TGTGCCAGCAGTTACCAACTAGCGGGGGGAGGCGATGAGCAGTTCTTC

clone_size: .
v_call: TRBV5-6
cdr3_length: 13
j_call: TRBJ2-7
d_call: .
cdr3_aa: CASSSTLDYEQYF
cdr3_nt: TGTGCCAGCAGCTCCACGCTAGACTACGAGCAGTACTTC

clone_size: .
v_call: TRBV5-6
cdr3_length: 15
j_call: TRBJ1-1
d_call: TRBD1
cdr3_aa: CASSLWGQGAPEAFF
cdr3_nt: TGTGCCAGCAGCTTGTGGGGACAGGGCGCCCCTGAAGCTTTCTTT

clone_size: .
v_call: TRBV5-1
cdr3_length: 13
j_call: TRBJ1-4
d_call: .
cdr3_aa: CASTGAGAEKLFF
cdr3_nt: TGCGCCAGCACGGGGGCGGGTGCGGAAAAACTGTTTTTT

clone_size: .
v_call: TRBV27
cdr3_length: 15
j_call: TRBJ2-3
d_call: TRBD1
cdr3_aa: CASSLYRGLADTQYF
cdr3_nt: TGTGCCAGCAGTCTTTACAGGGGGCTGGCAGATACGCAGTATTTT

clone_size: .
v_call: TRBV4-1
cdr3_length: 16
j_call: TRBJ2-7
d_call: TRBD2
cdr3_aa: CASSQRLAGPVYEQYF
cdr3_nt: TGCGCCAGCAGCCAACGCTTAGCGGGACCCGTCTACGAGCAGTACTTC

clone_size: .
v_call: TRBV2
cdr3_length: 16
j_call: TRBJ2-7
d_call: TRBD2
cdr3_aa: CASSEAVYGTSHEQYF
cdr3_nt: TGTGCCAGCAGTGAAGCGGTTTATGGGACTAGCCACGAGCAGTACTTC

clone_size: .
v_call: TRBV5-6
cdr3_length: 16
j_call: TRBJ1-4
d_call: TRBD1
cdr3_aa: CASSYRTGTTNEKLFF
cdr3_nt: TGTGCCAGCAGCTATCGGACAGGAACAACTAATGAAAAACTGTTTTTT